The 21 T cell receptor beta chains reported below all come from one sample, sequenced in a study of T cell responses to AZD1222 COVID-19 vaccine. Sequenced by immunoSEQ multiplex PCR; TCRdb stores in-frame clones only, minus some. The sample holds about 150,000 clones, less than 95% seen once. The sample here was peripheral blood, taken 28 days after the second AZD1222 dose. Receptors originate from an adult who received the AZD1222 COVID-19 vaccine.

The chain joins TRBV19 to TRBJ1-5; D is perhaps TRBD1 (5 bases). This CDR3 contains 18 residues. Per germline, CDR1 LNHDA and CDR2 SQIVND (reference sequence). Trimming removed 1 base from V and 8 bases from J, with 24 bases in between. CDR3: CASSIVGRSLGEGKPQHF. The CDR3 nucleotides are TGTGCCAGTAGTATAGTAGGACGGAGCTTAGGGGAAGGGAAGCCCCAGCATTTT.

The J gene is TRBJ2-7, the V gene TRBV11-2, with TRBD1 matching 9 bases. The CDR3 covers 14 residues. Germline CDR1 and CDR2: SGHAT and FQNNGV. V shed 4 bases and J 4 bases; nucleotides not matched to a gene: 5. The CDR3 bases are TGTGCCAGCAGCTCAGGGACAGGGTTATACGAGCAGTACTTC. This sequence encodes CASSSGTGLYEQYF.

The CDR3 here is CASSPPDRGSTYEQYF. CDR3 coding DNA: TGTGCCAGCTCACCACCGGACAGGGGATCCACCTACGAGCAGTACTTC. The chain joins TRBV18 to TRBJ2-7, with 9 bases lining up with TRBD1. The germline gives CDR1 KGHSH, CDR2 LQKENI. The trim removed 0 bases at V and 2 bases at J, leaving 5 bases unmatched. The CDR3 contains 16 residues.

CDR3 residues: CASSDWDKGPPDYEQYF. The CDR3 DNA reads TGTGCCAGCAGTGACTGGGATAAGGGGCCACCGGACTACGAGCAGTACTTC. V gene TRBV6-4 combines with J gene TRBJ2-7, with D perhaps TRBD1 (5 bases). Trimming shortened V by 1 base and J by 3 bases, and 19 bases separated the two germline ends. The CDR3 totals 17 residues. Germline loops: CDR1 MRHNA, CDR2 SNTAGT.

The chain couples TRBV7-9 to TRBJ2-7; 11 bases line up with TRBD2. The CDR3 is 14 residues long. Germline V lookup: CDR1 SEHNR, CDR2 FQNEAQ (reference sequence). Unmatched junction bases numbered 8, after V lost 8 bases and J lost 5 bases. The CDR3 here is CASVLAGGINEQYF. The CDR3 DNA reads TGTGCCAGCGTCTTAGCGGGAGGGATCAACGAGCAGTACTTC. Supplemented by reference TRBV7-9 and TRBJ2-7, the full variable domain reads DTGVSQNPRHKITKRGQNVTFRCDPISEHNRLYWYRQTLGQGPEFLTYFQNEAQLEKSRLLSDRFSAERPKGSFSTLEIQRTEQGDSAMYLCASVLAGGINEQYFGPGTRLTVT.

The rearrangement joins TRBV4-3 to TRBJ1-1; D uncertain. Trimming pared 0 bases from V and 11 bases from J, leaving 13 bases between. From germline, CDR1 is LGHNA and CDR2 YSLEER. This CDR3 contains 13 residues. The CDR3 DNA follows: TGCGCCAGCAGCCAAGATGTGAGCAGCGAGGCTTTCTTT. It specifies CASSQDVSSEAFF.

The CDR3 DNA follows: TGTGCCAGTTCCAGATCGGGCAGGGGGAACTACGAGCAGTACTTC. Its protein product is CASSRSGRGNYEQYF. The chain links TRBV19 to TRBJ2-7; 7 bases fit TRBD1. CDR3 length: 15 amino acids. Germline CDR1 reads LNHDA; CDR2 reads SQIVND (reference sequence). Trimming took 8 bases from V and 3 from J; bases not matched to a gene: 13.

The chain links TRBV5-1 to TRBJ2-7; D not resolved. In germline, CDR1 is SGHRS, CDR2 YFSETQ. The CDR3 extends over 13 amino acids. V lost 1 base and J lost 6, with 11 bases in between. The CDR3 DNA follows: TGCGCCAGCAGCTTGCCCGAGTTGGGCGAGCAGTACTTC. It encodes CASSLPELGEQYF.

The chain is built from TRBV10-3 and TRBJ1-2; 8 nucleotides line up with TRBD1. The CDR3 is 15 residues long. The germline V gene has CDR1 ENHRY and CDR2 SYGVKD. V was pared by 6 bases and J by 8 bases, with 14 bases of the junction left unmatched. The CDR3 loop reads CAIRGLSDRDLGYTF. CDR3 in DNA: TGTGCCATCAGGGGCCTCTCGGACAGGGATTTGGGCTACACCTTC.

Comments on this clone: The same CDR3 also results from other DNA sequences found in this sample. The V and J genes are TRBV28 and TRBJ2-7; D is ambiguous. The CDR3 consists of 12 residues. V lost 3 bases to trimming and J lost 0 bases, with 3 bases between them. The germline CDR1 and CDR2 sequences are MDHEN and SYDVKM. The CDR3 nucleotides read TGTGCCAGCAGTTTTGCCTCCTACGAGCAGTACTTC. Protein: CASSFASYEQYF.

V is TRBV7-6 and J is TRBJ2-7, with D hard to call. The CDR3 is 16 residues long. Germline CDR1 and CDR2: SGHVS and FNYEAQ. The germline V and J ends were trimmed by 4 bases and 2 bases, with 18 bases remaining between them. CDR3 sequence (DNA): TGTGCCAGCAGCTACGCAGGCGGCAGGTCCACCTACGAGCAGTACTTC. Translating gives CASSYAGGRSTYEQYF.

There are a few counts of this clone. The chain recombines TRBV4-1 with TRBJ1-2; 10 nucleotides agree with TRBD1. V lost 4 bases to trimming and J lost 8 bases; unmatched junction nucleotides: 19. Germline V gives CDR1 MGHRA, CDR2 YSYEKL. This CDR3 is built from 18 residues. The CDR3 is CASSRGGQTGTGVRGYTF. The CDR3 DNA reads TGCGCCAGCAGCCGTGGGGGGCAGACCGGGACAGGGGTTAGAGGCTACACCTTC.

The CDR3 protein is CASRLGGTNTGELFF. The DNA for the CDR3 is TGTGCCAGCAGACTTGGGGGGACGAACACCGGGGAGCTGTTTTTT. The chain couples TRBV28 to TRBJ2-2; perhaps TRBD2 as D (6 bases). V lost 6 bases to trimming and J lost 0 bases, with 11 bases between them. The length of the CDR3 is 15 residues. The germline V gene has CDR1 MDHEN and CDR2 SYDVKM.

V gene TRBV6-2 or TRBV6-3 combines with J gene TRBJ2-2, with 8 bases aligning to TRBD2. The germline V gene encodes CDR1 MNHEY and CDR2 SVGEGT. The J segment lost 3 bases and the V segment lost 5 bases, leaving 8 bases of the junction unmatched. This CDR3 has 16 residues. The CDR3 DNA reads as TGTGCCAGCAGTCATACGGGAGGGCCGTACACCGGGGAGCTGTTTTTT. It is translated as CASSHTGGPYTGELFF.

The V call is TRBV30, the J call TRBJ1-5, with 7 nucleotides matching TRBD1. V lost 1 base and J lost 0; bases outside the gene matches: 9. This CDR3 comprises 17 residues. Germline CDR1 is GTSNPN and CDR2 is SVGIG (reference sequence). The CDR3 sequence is CAWSGGRDRRSNQPQHF. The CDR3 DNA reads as TGTGCCTGGAGTGGCGGGAGGGACAGACGTAGCAATCAGCCCCAGCATTTT.

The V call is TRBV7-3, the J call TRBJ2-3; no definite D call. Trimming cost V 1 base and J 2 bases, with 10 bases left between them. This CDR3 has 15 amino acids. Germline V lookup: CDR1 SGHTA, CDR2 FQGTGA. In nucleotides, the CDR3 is TGTGCCAGCAGCTTAAGTGTGGGATACACAGATACGCAGTATTTT. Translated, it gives CASSLSVGYTDTQYF.

The CDR3 here is CASSQPDRLGEKLFF. In nucleotides, the CDR3 is TGCGCCAGCAGCCAACCGGACAGGCTAGGTGAAAAACTGTTTTTT. V gene TRBV4-1 combines with J gene TRBJ1-4, with 7 bases that match TRBD1. CDR3 length equals 15 residues. V was pared by 2 bases and J by 7 bases, with 7 bases of the junction left unmatched. Germline V gene sequence: CDR1 MGHRA, CDR2 YSYEKL.

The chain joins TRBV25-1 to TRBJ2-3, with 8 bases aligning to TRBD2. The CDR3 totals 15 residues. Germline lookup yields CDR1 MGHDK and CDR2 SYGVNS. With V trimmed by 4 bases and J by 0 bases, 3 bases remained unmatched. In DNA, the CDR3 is TGTGCCAGCAGTGTATCTAGCGGGAGCACAGATACGCAGTATTTT. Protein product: CASSVSSGSTDTQYF.

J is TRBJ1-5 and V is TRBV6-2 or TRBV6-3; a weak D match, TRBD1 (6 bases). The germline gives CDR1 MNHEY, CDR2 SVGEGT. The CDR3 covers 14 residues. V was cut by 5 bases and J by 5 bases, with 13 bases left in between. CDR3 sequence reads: CASSALDRYQPQHF. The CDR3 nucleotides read TGTGCCAGCAGTGCTCTCGACAGGTATCAGCCCCAGCATTTT.

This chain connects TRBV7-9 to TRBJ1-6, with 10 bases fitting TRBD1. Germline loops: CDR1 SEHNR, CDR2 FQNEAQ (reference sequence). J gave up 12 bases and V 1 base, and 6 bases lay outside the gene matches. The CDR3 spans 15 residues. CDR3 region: CASSLGEGTGEPLHF. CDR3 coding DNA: TGTGCCAGCAGCTTAGGAGAAGGGACAGGGGAACCCCTCCACTTT.

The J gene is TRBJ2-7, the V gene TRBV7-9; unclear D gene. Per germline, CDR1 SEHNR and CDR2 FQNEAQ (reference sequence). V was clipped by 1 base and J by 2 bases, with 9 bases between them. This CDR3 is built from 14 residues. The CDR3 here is CASSLGVQPYEQYF. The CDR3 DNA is TGTGCCAGCAGCTTAGGTGTCCAGCCCTACGAGCAGTACTTC.